The next 8 T cell receptor beta chains were all read from a single sample in a study of blood T cell repertoires in COVID-19. The method was immunoSEQ multiplex PCR; TCRdb's version includes in-frame clones alone and lacks a portion of them. Here the sample spans about 170,000 clones, 84% being singletons. The sample taken for sequencing was peripheral blood. These receptor sequences come from a woman older than 75 with COVID-19, enrolled during active disease.

V usage is TRBV18 and J usage is TRBJ1-1; the D gene is possibly TRBD1 (5 bases). The CDR3 runs 16 residues. V was shortened by 4 bases and J by 0 bases, with 15 bases between the two germline ends. CDR1 and CDR2 from the germline V gene are KGHSH and LQKENI. Here the CDR3 DNA reads TGTGCCAGCTCACTCTTCGGCCGACAGCTGAACACTGAAGCTTTCTTT. This encodes CASSLFGRQLNTEAFF.

The rearrangement links TRBV30 to TRBJ2-3; D not certain. V was pared by 2 bases and J by 7 bases, with 7 bases between. The length of the CDR3 is 11 residues. Germline-derived CDR1 and CDR2 are GTSNPN and SVGIG (reference sequence). This CDR3 reads CAWSSGNTQYF. CDR3 DNA: TGTGCCTGGAGTTCGGGTAATACGCAGTATTTT.

The rearrangement joins TRBV6-6 to TRBJ2-7, with 9 nucleotides matching TRBD2. Germline values: CDR1 MNHNY, CDR2 SVGAGI (reference sequence). V dropped 0 bases and J dropped 2; count of bases not matched to a gene: 5. The CDR3 loop spans 16 amino acids. CDR3 protein: CASSYSMSSGTYEQYF. The CDR3 DNA sequence: TGTGCCAGCAGTTACTCGATGTCTAGCGGGACCTACGAGCAGTACTTC.

The genes are TRBV3-1 (or the pseudogene TRBV3-2) and TRBJ1-3; 10 positions match TRBD1. After removal of 4 bases from V and 4 bases from J, the junction contained 7 bases not matched to a gene. Germline values: CDR1 LGHDT, CDR2 YNNKEL (reference sequence). CDR3 length: 16 amino acids. This CDR3 reads CASSPDDRGRGNTIYF. As DNA, the CDR3 is TGTGCCAGCAGCCCGGATGACAGGGGGCGAGGAAACACCATATATTTT.

The chain has TRBV15 and TRBJ1-3, with 8 bases lining up with TRBD1. CDR1 LNHNV and CDR2 YYDKDF come from the germline V gene (reference sequence). V lost 1 base and J lost 0; bases outside the gene matches: 5. There are 17 residues in the CDR3. CDR3 sequence reads: CATSRGGQEFSGNTIYF. The DNA for the CDR3 is TGTGCCACCAGCAGAGGGGGACAGGAGTTCTCTGGAAACACCATATATTTT. The full variable domain, in which reference TRBV15 and TRBJ1-3 provide the parts outside the CDR3, is DAMVIQNPRYQVTQFGKPVTLSCSQTLNHNVMYWYQQKSSQAPKLLFHYYDKDFNNEADTPDNFQSRRPNTSFCFLDIRSPGLGDTAMYLCATSRGGQEFSGNTIYFGEGSWLTVV.

The chain carries TRBV4-1 and TRBJ1-2; 9 positions match TRBD1. This CDR3 has 17 amino acids. V was pared by 0 bases and J by 8 bases, with 13 bases of the junction left unmatched. The germline V gene encodes CDR1 MGHRA and CDR2 YSYEKL. Here the CDR3 DNA reads TGCGCCAGCAGCCAAGATATCATCCGGGACAGGGCCCTAGGCTACACCTTC. Translated: CASSQDIIRDRALGYTF.

On this clone itself: One end of the junction is discordant with germline, which a read error may explain. This chain connects TRBV18 to TRBJ2-2; TRBD2 agrees at 8 bases. CDR3 length: 18 residues. Germline-derived CDR1 and CDR2 are KGHSH and LQKENI. CDR3 nucleotide sequence: TGTGCCAGCTCACCTTATGTTACCCTAGCGGGCAACACCGAGGAGCTGTTTTTT. It codes for CASSPYVTLAGNTEELFF.

This clone has more than one count but fewer than ten. The V gene is TRBV30, the J gene TRBJ2-5, with 8 bases lining up with TRBD2. Trimming at V came to 4 bases and at J to 1 base, leaving 5 bases not matched to a gene. Germline CDR1 and CDR2: GTSNPN and SVGIG (reference sequence). This CDR3 contains 14 residues. CDR3 DNA: TGTGCCTGGACTCGCGGGGGGCCCCAAGAGACCCAGTACTTC. Amino acids: CAWTRGGPQETQYF.